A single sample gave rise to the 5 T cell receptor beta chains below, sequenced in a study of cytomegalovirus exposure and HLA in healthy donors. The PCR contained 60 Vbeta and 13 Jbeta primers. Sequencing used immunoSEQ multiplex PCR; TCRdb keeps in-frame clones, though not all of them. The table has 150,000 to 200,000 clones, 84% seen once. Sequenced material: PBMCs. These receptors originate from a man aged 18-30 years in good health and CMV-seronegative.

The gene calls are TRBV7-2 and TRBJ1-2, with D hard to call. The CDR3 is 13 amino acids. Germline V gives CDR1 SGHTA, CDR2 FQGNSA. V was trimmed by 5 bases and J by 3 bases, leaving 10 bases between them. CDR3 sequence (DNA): TGTGCCAGCAGCCATCGACATGACTATGGCTACACCTTC. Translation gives CASSHRHDYGYTF.

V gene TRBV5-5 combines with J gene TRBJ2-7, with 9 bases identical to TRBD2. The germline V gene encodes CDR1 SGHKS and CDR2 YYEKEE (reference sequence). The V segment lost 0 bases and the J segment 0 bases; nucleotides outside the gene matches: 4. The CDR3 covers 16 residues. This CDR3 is CASSLELAGGSYEQYF. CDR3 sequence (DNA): TGTGCCAGCAGCTTGGAACTAGCGGGCGGCTCCTACGAGCAGTACTTC.

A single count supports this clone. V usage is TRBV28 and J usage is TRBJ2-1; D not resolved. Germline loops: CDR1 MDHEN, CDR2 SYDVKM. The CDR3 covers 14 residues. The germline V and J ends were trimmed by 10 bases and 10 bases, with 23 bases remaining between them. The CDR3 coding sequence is TGTGCCAACAGCCCTCTACGTTCCCCTAGGGAGCAGTTCTTC. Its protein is CANSPLRSPREQFF. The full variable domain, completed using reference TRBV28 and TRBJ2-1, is DVKVTQSSRYLVKRTGEKVFLECVQDMDHENMFWYRQDPGLGLRLIYFSYDVKMKEKGDIPEGYSVSREKKERFSLILESASTNQTSMYLCANSPLRSPREQFFGPGTRLTVL.

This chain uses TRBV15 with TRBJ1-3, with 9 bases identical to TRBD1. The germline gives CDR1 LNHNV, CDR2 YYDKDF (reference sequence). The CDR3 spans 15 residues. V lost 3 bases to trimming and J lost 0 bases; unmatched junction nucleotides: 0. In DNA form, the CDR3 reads TGTGCCACCAGCAGGACAGGGGGCTCTGGAAACACCATATATTTT. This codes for CATSRTGGSGNTIYF.

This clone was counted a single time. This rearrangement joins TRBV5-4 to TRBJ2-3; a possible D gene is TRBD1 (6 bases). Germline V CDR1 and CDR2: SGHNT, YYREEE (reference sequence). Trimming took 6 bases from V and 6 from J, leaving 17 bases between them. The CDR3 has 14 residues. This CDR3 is CASTRSGDTDTQYF. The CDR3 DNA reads TGTGCCAGCACTCGGTCAGGGGATACGGATACGCAGTATTTT.